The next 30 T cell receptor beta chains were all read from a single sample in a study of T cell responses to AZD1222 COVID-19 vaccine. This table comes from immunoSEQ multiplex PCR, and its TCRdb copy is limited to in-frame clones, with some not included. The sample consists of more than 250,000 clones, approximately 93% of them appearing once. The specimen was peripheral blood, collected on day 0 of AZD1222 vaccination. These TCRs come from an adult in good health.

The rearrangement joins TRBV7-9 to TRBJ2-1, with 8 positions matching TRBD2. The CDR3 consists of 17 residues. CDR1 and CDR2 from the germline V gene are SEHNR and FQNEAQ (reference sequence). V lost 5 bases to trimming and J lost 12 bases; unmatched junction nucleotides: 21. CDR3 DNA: TGTGCCAGCAGCCCCCCCGTGGGAGGGACTAGTTTTTTTGGGCAGTTCTTC. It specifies CASSPPVGGTSFFGQFF.

The CDR3 spells CASSESFYEQYF. CDR3 DNA: TGCGCCAGCAGTGAAAGCTTCTACGAGCAGTACTTC. The chain couples TRBV10-2 to TRBJ2-7; D remains unclear. From germline, CDR1 is WSHSY and CDR2 SAAADI. The CDR3 covers 12 residues. V was pared by 3 bases and J by 3 bases, with 6 bases between.

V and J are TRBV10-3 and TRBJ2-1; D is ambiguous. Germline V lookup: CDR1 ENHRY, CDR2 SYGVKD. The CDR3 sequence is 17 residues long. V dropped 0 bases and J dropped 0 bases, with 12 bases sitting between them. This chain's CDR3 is CAISESIPSSSYNEQFF. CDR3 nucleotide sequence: TGTGCCATCAGTGAGTCGATCCCGAGTAGCTCCTACAATGAGCAGTTCTTC.

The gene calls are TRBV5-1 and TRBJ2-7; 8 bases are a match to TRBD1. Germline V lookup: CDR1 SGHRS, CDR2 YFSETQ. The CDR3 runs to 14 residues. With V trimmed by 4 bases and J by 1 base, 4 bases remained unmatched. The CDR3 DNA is TGCGCCAGCAGCCAGGACAGGGAGTCCTACGAGCAGTACTTC. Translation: CASSQDRESYEQYF.

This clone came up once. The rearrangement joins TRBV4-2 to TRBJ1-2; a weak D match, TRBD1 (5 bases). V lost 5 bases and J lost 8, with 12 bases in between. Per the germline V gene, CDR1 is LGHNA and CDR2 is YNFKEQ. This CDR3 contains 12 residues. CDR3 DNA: TGTGCCAGCAGCGAGGGACGAATCGGCTACACCTTC. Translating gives CASSEGRIGYTF.

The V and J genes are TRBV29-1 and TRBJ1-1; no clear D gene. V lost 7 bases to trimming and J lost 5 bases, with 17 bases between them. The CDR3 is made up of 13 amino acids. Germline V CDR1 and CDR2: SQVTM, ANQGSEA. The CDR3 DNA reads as TGCAGCGGGAAGGGTTACCGGTCAACTGAAGCTTTCTTT. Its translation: CSGKGYRSTEAFF.

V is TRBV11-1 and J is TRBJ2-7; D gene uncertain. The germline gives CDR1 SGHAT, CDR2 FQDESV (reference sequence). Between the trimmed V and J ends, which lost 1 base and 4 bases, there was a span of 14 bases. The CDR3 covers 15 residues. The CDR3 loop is CASSLEVSTIYEQYF. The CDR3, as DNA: TGTGCCAGCAGCTTAGAGGTTTCGACAATTTACGAGCAGTACTTC.

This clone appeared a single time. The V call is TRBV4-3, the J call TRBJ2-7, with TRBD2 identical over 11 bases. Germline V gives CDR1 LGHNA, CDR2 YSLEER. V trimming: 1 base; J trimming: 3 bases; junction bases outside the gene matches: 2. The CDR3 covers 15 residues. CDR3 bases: TGCGCCAGCAGCCAAGCTACTAGCGGGAGCTACGAGCAGTACTTC. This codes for CASSQATSGSYEQYF.

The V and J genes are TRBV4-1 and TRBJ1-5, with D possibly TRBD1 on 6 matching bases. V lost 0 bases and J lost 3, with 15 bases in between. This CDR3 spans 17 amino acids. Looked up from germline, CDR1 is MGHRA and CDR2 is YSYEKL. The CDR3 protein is CASSQDLARGTNQPQHF. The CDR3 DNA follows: TGCGCCAGCAGCCAAGATCTGGCGAGGGGGACCAATCAGCCCCAGCATTTT.

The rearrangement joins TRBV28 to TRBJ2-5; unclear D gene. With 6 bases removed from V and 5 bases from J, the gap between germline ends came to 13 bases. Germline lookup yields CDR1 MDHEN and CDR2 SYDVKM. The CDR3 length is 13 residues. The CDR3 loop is CASSSPLSETQYF. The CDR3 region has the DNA TGTGCCAGCAGCTCCCCCCTATCGGAGACCCAGTACTTC. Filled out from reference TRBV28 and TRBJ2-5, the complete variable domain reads DVKVTQSSRYLVKRTGEKVFLECVQDMDHENMFWYRQDPGLGLRLIYFSYDVKMKEKGDIPEGYSVSREKKERFSLILESASTNQTSMYLCASSSPLSETQYFGPGTRLLVL.

The CDR3 loop reads CASSQGRRVTDTQYF. CDR3 bases: TGTGCCAGCAGCCAAGGGAGGAGGGTCACAGATACGCAGTATTTT. This chain uses TRBV14 with TRBJ2-3; the D gene is possibly TRBD2 (6 bases). The CDR3 runs to 15 residues. V lost 1 base and J lost 2, with 10 bases in between. CDR1 is SGHDN and CDR2 is FVKESK in the germline V gene.

In nucleotides, the CDR3 is TGTGCCAGCAGTTCCACTAGCGGGCCTCGGAATACGCAGTATTTT. Its translation: CASSSTSGPRNTQYF. The genes are TRBV27 and TRBJ2-3, with 9 bases identical to TRBD2. From germline, CDR1 is MNHEY and CDR2 SMNVEV (reference sequence). The CDR3 is 15 residues long. Germline trimming cut 4 bases from V and 7 bases from J; bases unmatched to any gene: 9.

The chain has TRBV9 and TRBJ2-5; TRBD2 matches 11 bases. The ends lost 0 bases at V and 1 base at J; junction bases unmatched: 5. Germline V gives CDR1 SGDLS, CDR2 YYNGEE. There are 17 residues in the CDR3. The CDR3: CASSVGATSGTQETQYF. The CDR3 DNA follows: TGTGCCAGCAGCGTAGGAGCGACTAGCGGGACCCAAGAGACCCAGTACTTC. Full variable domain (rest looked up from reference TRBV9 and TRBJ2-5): DSGVTQTPKHLITATGQRVTLRCSPRSGDLSVYWYQQSLDQGLQFLIQYYNGEERAKGNILERFSAQQFPDLHSELNLSSLELGDSALYFCASSVGATSGTQETQYFGPGTRLLVL.

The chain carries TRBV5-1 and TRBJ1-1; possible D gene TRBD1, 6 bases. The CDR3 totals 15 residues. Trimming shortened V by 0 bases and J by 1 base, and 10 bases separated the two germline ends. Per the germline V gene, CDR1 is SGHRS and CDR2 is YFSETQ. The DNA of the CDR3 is TGCGCCAGCAGCTTGGAGCCAGGGGAGAACACTGAAGCTTTCTTT. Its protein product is CASSLEPGENTEAFF.

CDR3 DNA sequence: TGTGCCAGCAGCTTTGGGGGGGCAGATACGCAGTATTTT. Translated, it gives CASSFGGADTQYF. The chain is built from TRBV7-3 and TRBJ2-3, with 7 nucleotides matching TRBD2. From germline, CDR1 is SGHTA and CDR2 FQGTGA. The V gene end was trimmed by 3 bases and the J gene end by 4 bases; junction bases not matched to a gene: 1. CDR3 length: 13 amino acids.

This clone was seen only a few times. CDR3 sequence (DNA): TGCGCCAGCACCCGACTAGGGAGCACAGATACGCAGTATTTT. The encoded protein is CASTRLGSTDTQYF. The chain joins TRBV5-1 to TRBJ2-3; D possibly corresponds to TRBD2 (6 bases). CDR3 length equals 14 residues. The germline V gene encodes CDR1 SGHRS and CDR2 YFSETQ. V lost 6 bases to trimming and J lost 0 bases, with 11 bases between them.

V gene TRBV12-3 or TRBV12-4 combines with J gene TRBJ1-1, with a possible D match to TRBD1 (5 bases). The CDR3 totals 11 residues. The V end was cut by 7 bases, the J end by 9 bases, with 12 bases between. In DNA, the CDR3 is TGTGCCAGCATTTTCGGGACGAAAGCTTTCTTT. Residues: CASIFGTKAFF.

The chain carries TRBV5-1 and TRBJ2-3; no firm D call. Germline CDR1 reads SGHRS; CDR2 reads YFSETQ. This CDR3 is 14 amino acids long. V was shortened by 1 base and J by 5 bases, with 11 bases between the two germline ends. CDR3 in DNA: TGCGCCAGCAGCTTGCCCAGCGTCGGAGATACGCAGTATTTT. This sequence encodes CASSLPSVGDTQYF.

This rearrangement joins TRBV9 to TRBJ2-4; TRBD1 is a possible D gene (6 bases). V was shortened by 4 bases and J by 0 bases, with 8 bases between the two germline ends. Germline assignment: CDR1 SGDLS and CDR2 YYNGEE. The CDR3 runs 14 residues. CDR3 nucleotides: TGTGCCAGCAGCCAGGGGCTAGCCAAAAACATTCAGTACTTC. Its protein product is CASSQGLAKNIQYF. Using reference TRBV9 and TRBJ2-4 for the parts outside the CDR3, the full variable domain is DSGVTQTPKHLITATGQRVTLRCSPRSGDLSVYWYQQSLDQGLQFLIQYYNGEERAKGNILERFSAQQFPDLHSELNLSSLELGDSALYFCASSQGLAKNIQYFGAGTRLSVL.

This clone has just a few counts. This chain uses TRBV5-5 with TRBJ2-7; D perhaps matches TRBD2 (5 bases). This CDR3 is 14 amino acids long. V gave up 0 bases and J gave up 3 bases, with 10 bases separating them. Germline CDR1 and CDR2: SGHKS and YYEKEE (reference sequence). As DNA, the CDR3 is TGTGCCAGCAGCTTGGAAGCGGAATTCTACGAGCAGTACTTC. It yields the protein CASSLEAEFYEQYF.

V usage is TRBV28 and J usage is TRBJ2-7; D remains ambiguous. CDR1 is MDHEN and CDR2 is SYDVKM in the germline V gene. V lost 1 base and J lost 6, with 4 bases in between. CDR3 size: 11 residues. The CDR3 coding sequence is TGTGCCAGCAGTTTATTAGGCGAGCAGTACTTC. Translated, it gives CASSLLGEQYF.

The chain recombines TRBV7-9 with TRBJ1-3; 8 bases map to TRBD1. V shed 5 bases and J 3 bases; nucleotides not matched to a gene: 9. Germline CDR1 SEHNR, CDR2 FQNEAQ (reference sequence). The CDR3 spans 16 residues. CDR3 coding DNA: TGTGCCAGCAGCCCTCCTGACAGGGGTTATGGAAACACCATATATTTT. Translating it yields CASSPPDRGYGNTIYF.

The CDR3 sequence: CSVVTTGQETQYF. The CDR3 nucleotides are TGCAGCGTTGTAACGACAGGACAAGAGACCCAGTACTTC. V is TRBV29-1 and J is TRBJ2-5, with D possibly TRBD1 on 6 matching bases. This CDR3 is built from 13 residues. Germline assignment: CDR1 SQVTM and CDR2 ANQGSEA. Trimming cost V 4 bases and J 2 bases, with 11 bases left between them.

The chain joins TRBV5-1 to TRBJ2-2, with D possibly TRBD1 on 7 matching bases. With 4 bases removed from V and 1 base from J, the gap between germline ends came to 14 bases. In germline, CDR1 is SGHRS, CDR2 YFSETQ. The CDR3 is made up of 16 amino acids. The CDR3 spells CASSIQGTENTGELFF. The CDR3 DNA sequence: TGCGCCAGCAGCATACAGGGGACTGAGAACACCGGGGAGCTGTTTTTT.

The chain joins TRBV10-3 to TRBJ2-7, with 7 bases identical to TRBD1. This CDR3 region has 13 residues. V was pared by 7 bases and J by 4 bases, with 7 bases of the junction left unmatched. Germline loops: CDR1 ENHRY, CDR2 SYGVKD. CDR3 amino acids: CAINRDRDYEQYF. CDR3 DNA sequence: TGTGCCATCAACCGGGACAGAGATTACGAGCAGTACTTC.

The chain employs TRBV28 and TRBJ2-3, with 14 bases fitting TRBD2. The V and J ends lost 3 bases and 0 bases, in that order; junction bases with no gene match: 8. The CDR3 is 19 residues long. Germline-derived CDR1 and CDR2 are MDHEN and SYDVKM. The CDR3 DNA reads TGTGCCAGCAGTTTGGTGGGGACTAGCGGGAGTTTAAGCACAGATACGCAGTATTTT. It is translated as CASSLVGTSGSLSTDTQYF.

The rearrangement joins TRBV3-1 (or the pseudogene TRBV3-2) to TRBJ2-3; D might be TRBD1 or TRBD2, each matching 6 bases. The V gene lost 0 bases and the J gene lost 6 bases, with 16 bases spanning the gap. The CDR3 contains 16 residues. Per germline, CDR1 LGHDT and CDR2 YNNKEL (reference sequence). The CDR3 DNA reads TGTGCCAGCAGCCAAGATCTAGTGGGGGGCCGGGATACGCAGTATTTT. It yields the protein CASSQDLVGGRDTQYF.

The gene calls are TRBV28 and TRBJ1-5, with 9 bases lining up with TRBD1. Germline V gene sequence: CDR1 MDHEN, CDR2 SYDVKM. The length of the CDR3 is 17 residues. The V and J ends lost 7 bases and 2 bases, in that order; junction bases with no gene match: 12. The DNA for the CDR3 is TGTGCCAGCATCCACCGGGACAGGGTCGTTGGCAATCAGCCCCAGCATTTT. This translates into CASIHRDRVVGNQPQHF. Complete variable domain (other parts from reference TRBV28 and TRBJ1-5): DVKVTQSSRYLVKRTGEKVFLECVQDMDHENMFWYRQDPGLGLRLIYFSYDVKMKEKGDIPEGYSVSREKKERFSLILESASTNQTSMYLCASIHRDRVVGNQPQHFGDGTRLSIL.

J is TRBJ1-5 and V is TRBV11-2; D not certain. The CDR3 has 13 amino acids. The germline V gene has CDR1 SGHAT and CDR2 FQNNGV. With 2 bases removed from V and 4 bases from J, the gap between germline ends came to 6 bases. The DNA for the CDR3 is TGTGCCAGCAGCTTATCCCAAAATCAGCCCCAGCATTTT. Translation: CASSLSQNQPQHF.

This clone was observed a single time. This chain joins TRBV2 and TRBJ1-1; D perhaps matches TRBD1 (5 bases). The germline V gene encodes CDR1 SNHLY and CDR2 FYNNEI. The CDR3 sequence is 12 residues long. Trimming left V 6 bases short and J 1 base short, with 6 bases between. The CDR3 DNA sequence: TGTGCCAGCAGGGGACGGAACACTGAAGCTTTCTTT. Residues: CASRGRNTEAFF.